These 3 T cell receptor beta chains came from one sample sequenced in a study of CD8 T cells in ankylosing spondylitis. TCRdb re-called the 5' RACE reads through MiXCR, storing one row per CDR3 protein. The data show roughly 150,000 distinct CDR3 sequences, with around a tenth seen just once and more than 12% held by the top ten. Specimen: blood, either unsorted or a sorted T cell fraction (not recorded which). The receptor source for this set is a female donor with ankylosing spondylitis or in good health (not recorded which).

This clonotype was seen a few times. The chain uses TRBV7-6 and TRBJ2-4; 9 bases match TRBD2. Germline loops: CDR1 SGHVS, CDR2 FNYEAQ. After removal of 1 base from V and 11 bases from J, the junction contained 9 bases not matched to a gene. The CDR3 sequence is 15 residues long. Here the CDR3 reads CASSLGASGTPVQYF. For the CDR3, the DNA is TGTGCCAGCAGCTTAGGAGCTAGCGGGACCCCTGTTCAGTACTTC.

This clonotype was observed a handful of times. The rearrangement links TRBV7-6 to TRBJ1-5; TRBD1 aligns across 9 bases. Germline CDR1 is SGHVS and CDR2 is FNYEAQ. Trimming at V came to 4 bases and at J to 7 bases, leaving 11 bases not matched to a gene. The CDR3 sequence is 16 residues long. The CDR3 spells CASSSSPGQGLQPQHF. The CDR3 nucleotides are TGTGCCAGCAGCTCCTCCCCAGGACAGGGGTTACAGCCCCAGCATTTT.

The chain employs TRBV27 and TRBJ2-7; TRBD2 matches at 12 bases. CDR1 and CDR2 (germline): MNHEY, SMNVEV (reference sequence). The CDR3 length is 15 residues. The V gene end was trimmed by 3 bases and the J gene end by 3 bases; junction bases not matched to a gene: 3. CDR3 bases: TGTGCCAGCAGTTTCCAACTAGCGGGGGGCTACGAGCAGTACTTC. It translates to CASSFQLAGGYEQYF.